Each of the 24 T cell receptor beta chains below was sequenced from the same sample in a study of blood T cell repertoires in COVID-19. The repertoire was sequenced with immunoSEQ multiplex PCR; TCRdb's copy has only in-frame clones and lacks some. This repertoire shows roughly 73,000 clones, 90% found once; its top ten account for approximately 1.5%. Sequencing input: peripheral blood. These TCRs come from a man aged 50 to 60 with acute or convalescent COVID-19.

V and J are TRBV4-1 and TRBJ1-5; D may be TRBD1 (6 bases). The CDR3 runs to 16 residues. Trimming removed 2 bases from V and 4 bases from J, with 15 bases in between. Germline values: CDR1 MGHRA, CDR2 YSYEKL. CDR3 sequence reads: CASSQIGGGRNQPQHF. CDR3 in DNA: TGCGCCAGCAGCCAAATAGGGGGGGGACGGAATCAGCCCCAGCATTTT.

This sequence joins TRBV5-1 and TRBJ2-1; 13 bases align to TRBD2. Unmatched junction bases numbered 2, after V lost 0 bases and J lost 2 bases. CDR3 length equals 17 residues. Germline values: CDR1 SGHRS, CDR2 YFSETQ. The CDR3 DNA follows: TGCGCCAGCAGCTTGGCGGGACTAGCGGGACCCTACAATGAGCAGTTCTTC. Its protein is CASSLAGLAGPYNEQFF.

The chain carries TRBV18 and TRBJ1-1, with D possibly matching TRBD1 (6 bases). Per the germline V gene, CDR1 is KGHSH and CDR2 is LQKENI. V was clipped by 4 bases and J by 0 bases, with 15 bases between them. The CDR3 consists of 16 residues. CDR3 in DNA: TGTGCCAGCTCACGGGTCGAGGGGGAAATGAACACTGAAGCTTTCTTT. Protein: CASSRVEGEMNTEAFF.

This chain uses TRBV19 with TRBJ1-5; D gene unclear. Germline CDR1 is LNHDA and CDR2 is SQIVND (reference sequence). Trimming shortened V by 7 bases and J by 11 bases, and 12 bases separated the two germline ends. The CDR3 consists of 11 residues. This CDR3 is CASKSGLSQHF. The CDR3 nucleotides read TGTGCCAGTAAATCGGGTTTGTCCCAGCATTTT.

CDR3 loop: CASSLRGEETQYF. The CDR3 region has the DNA TGTGCCAGCAGCCTTCGGGGGGAAGAGACCCAGTACTTC. The V and J genes are TRBV5-6 and TRBJ2-5; 7 nucleotides align to TRBD2. The V gene end was trimmed by 4 bases and the J gene end by 3 bases; junction bases not matched to a gene: 3. CDR1 is SGHDT and CDR2 is YYEEEE in the germline V gene. This CDR3 has 13 residues.

The chain links TRBV10-3 to TRBJ2-3; 7 bases agree with TRBD1. CDR3 length: 13 residues. Germline-derived CDR1 and CDR2 are ENHRY and SYGVKD. J was trimmed by 6 bases and V by 7 bases; bases with no gene match: 7. CDR3 DNA: TGTGCCATCAATACAGGGGTCTGGGATACGCAGTATTTT. It is translated as CAINTGVWDTQYF.

The sample holds one count of this clone. The chain links TRBV27 to TRBJ2-7; D is unresolved. The CDR3 is 13 amino acids. The V end was cut by 6 bases, the J end by 3 bases, with 12 bases between. Germline V lookup: CDR1 MNHEY, CDR2 SMNVEV (reference sequence). CDR3 region: CASSPFGLYEQYF. CDR3 sequence (DNA): TGTGCCAGCAGCCCCTTTGGGCTCTACGAGCAGTACTTC.

V usage is TRBV14 and J usage is TRBJ2-7; 11 bases are a match to TRBD1. Trimming took 4 bases from V and 1 from J; bases not matched to a gene: 3. Germline V lookup: CDR1 SGHDN, CDR2 FVKESK. This CDR3 region has 15 residues. This chain's CDR3 is CASSLGTGGSYEQYV. CDR3 DNA: TGTGCCAGCAGCCTGGGGACAGGGGGTTCCTACGAGCAGTACGTC.

The chain joins TRBV5-5 to TRBJ1-2; no definite D call. CDR3 size: 14 residues. Germline V CDR1 and CDR2: SGHKS, YYEKEE (reference sequence). Trimming took off 0 bases at V and 4 bases at J, with 10 bases between the two ends. CDR3 loop: CASSLGADLYGYTF. The CDR3 DNA is TGTGCCAGCAGCTTGGGGGCAGACCTCTATGGCTACACCTTC.

The genes are TRBV4-1 and TRBJ2-2, with 12 bases lining up with TRBD2. Germline V gene sequence: CDR1 MGHRA, CDR2 YSYEKL. This CDR3 contains 17 residues. V lost 0 bases to trimming and J lost 4 bases; unmatched junction nucleotides: 3. In nucleotides, the CDR3 is TGCGCCAGCAGCCAAGATCTAGCGGGGGGGCCCACCGGGGAGCTGTTTTTT. Translated: CASSQDLAGGPTGELFF.

The chain employs TRBV5-1 and TRBJ1-6, with a tentative D call TRBD1 (5 bases). The germline V gene encodes CDR1 SGHRS and CDR2 YFSETQ. V lost 2 bases, J lost 1 base, and 7 bases lay in between. This CDR3 has 15 amino acids. The CDR3 DNA sequence: TGCGCCAGCAGCTTTGCAGGGTCCTATAATTCACCCCTCCACTTT. Translation: CASSFAGSYNSPLHF.

The rearrangement links TRBV28 to TRBJ1-6, with 8 bases lining up with TRBD1. Losses at the gene ends were 4 bases for V and 9 bases for J; bases not matched to a gene: 5. The CDR3 runs to 14 residues. CDR1 is MDHEN and CDR2 is SYDVKM in the germline V gene. The chain's CDR3 is CASSSEDRGSPLHF. The CDR3 region has the DNA TGTGCCAGCAGTTCCGAAGACAGGGGTTCACCCCTCCACTTT.

The CDR3 here is CASSQDTRGVNTGELFF. CDR3 bases: TGTGCCAGCAGCCAAGATACCCGCGGGGTCAACACCGGGGAGCTGTTTTTT. This rearrangement joins TRBV14 to TRBJ2-2; possibly TRBD2 for D (6 bases). The CDR3 consists of 17 residues. V lost 0 bases to trimming and J lost 2 bases, with 13 bases between them. Germline V gene sequence: CDR1 SGHDN, CDR2 FVKESK.

The chain employs TRBV3-1 (or the pseudogene TRBV3-2) and TRBJ1-2, with 8 bases matching TRBD1. This CDR3 spans 15 amino acids. Germline V gene lookup returns CDR1 LGHDT and CDR2 YNNKEL (reference sequence). Unmatched junction bases numbered 5, after V lost 1 base and J lost 4 bases. CDR3 sequence: CASSQVQGATYGYTF. Written as DNA, the CDR3 is TGTGCCAGCAGCCAAGTTCAGGGGGCGACCTATGGCTACACCTTC.

The chain uses TRBV13 and TRBJ2-3; D gene unclear. The CDR3 is 13 residues long. Between the trimmed V and J ends, which lost 7 bases and 1 base, there was a span of 9 bases. CDR1 is PRHDT, CDR2 FYEKMQ, per germline (reference sequence). The CDR3 is CASMVAGTDTQYF. The DNA of the CDR3 is TGTGCCAGCATGGTGGCGGGCACAGATACGCAGTATTTT.

The chain couples TRBV4-1 to TRBJ2-7; D ambiguous. Trimming took off 0 bases at V and 4 bases at J, with 10 bases between the two ends. The CDR3 length is 14 residues. CDR1 and CDR2 from the germline V gene are MGHRA and YSYEKL. The CDR3 loop reads CASSQDPVAYEQYF. Written as DNA, the CDR3 is TGCGCCAGCAGCCAAGATCCGGTAGCATACGAGCAGTACTTC.

The chain employs TRBV12-3 or TRBV12-4 and TRBJ2-7; D possibly corresponds to TRBD1 (6 bases). The CDR3 is made up of 13 amino acids. The V end lost 6 bases, the J end lost 2 bases, and 11 bases lay between the germline ends. In DNA, the CDR3 is TGTGCCAGCAGCAGAACAGGGCCCTACGAGCAGTACGTC. Amino acids: CASSRTGPYEQYV.

The V gene is TRBV4-2, the J gene TRBJ2-1; 7 nucleotides align to TRBD2. The junction had 4 bases not matched to a gene; V was cut back by 0 bases and J by 2 bases. The germline V gene has CDR1 LGHNA and CDR2 YNFKEQ. This CDR3 comprises 16 residues. CDR3: CASSQDLLAAYNEQFF. The CDR3 nucleotides read TGTGCCAGCAGCCAAGATTTGCTAGCGGCCTACAATGAGCAGTTCTTC.

The rearrangement links TRBV10-3 to TRBJ2-5, with no clear D. This CDR3 contains 11 residues. V lost 11 bases, J lost 5 bases, and 12 bases lay in between. Germline CDR1 is ENHRY and CDR2 is SYGVKD. Here the CDR3 reads CAVRSRETQYF. CDR3 DNA: TGTGCCGTAAGAAGTCGGGAGACCCAGTACTTC.

This rearrangement joins TRBV7-2 to TRBJ1-5; D unclear. The length of the CDR3 is 13 residues. Trimming took off 9 bases at V and 2 bases at J, with 11 bases between the two ends. Germline CDR1 SGHTA, CDR2 FQGNSA. CDR3 protein: CASRRGGNQPQHF. CDR3 DNA sequence: TGTGCCAGTAGGAGAGGAGGCAATCAGCCCCAGCATTTT.

V is TRBV19 and J is TRBJ1-5, with 10 bases identical to TRBD1. Per germline, CDR1 LNHDA and CDR2 SQIVND (reference sequence). The CDR3 is 16 residues long. With 5 bases clipped from V and 5 bases from J, the junction kept 9 bases outside the gene matches. CDR3: CASSRRGDRGYQPQHF. The DNA for the CDR3 is TGTGCCAGTAGTCGAAGAGGGGACAGGGGATATCAGCCCCAGCATTTT.

V gene TRBV7-6 combines with J gene TRBJ2-1; the D is unclear. Between the trimmed V and J ends, which lost 2 bases and 4 bases, there was a span of 6 bases. CDR3 length: 13 amino acids. From germline, CDR1 is SGHVS and CDR2 FNYEAQ. As DNA, the CDR3 is TGTGCCAGCAGCTTATCCTTTTACAATGAGCAGTTCTTC. Translation gives CASSLSFYNEQFF.

The chain couples TRBV18 to TRBJ2-1, with D tentatively TRBD2 (5 bases). Trimming removed 5 bases at V and 4 bases at J, with 18 bases between. The CDR3 runs to 16 residues. CDR1 is KGHSH, CDR2 LQKENI, per germline. The CDR3, as DNA: TGTGCCAGCTCAAGAGAAGGGAGCGGAAATTACAATGAGCAGTTCTTC. Translated, it gives CASSREGSGNYNEQFF. The entire variable domain, with the rest obtained from reference TRBV18 and TRBJ2-1, is as follows: NAGVMQNPRHLVRRRGQEARLRCSPMKGHSHVYWYRQLPEEGLKFMVYLQKENIIDESGMPKERFSAEFPKEGPSILRIQQVVRGDSAAYFCASSREGSGNYNEQFFGPGTRLTVL.

The rearrangement joins TRBV10-3 to TRBJ2-5; D is uncertain. CDR1 is ENHRY, CDR2 SYGVKD, per germline. This CDR3 has 14 residues. V gave up 4 bases and J gave up 1 base, with 10 bases separating them. CDR3 residues: CAISGLQTQETQYF. Here the CDR3 DNA reads TGTGCCATCAGTGGACTCCAAACCCAAGAGACCCAGTACTTC.